This T cell receptor (beta chain) was found in a study of control samples from healthy donors and cancer patients. CDR3 length: 16 amino acids. Per germline, CDR1 SGHTA and CDR2 FQGNSA. Trimming left V 6 bases short and J 6 bases short, with 21 bases between. The protocol was immunoSEQ multiplex PCR, while the TCRdb copy is restricted to in-frame clones and leaves out a portion. Of roughly 95,000 clones listed, roughly nine tenths were seen once; the top ten hold nearly 0.95%. The rearrangement joins TRBV7-2 to TRBJ1-5; D might be TRBD1 (6 bases). The source is a woman aged 30 to 39 in good health. Sequencing was performed on blood. CDR3 protein: CASRSRGGAMGQPQHF. The CDR3 bases are TGTGCCAGCAGGTCTCGGGGGGGGGCTATGGGTCAGCCCCAGCATTTT.